The present T cell receptor (beta chain) was sequenced within a study of cytotoxic CD8 clonotypes in ibrutinib-treated CLL. Profiling relied on immunoSEQ multiplex PCR, and the TCRdb table lists in-frame clones only, not all of them. Of about 130,000 clones in the sample, roughly three quarters are singletons; the top ten hold roughly 13%. The CDR3 extends over 14 amino acids. Trimming pared 2 bases from V and 9 bases from J, leaving 17 bases between. Germline V CDR1 and CDR2: SGHNT, YYREEE (reference sequence). V is TRBV5-4 and J is TRBJ1-1; D perhaps matches TRBD1 (6 bases). The receptor's source is a human donor with chronic lymphocytic leukemia. Source: PBMCs, taken after 12 months of ibrutinib treatment. The CDR3 reads CASSLDPTDRKAFF. In DNA form, the CDR3 reads TGTGCCAGCAGCTTAGACCCCACAGACAGGAAAGCTTTCTTT.